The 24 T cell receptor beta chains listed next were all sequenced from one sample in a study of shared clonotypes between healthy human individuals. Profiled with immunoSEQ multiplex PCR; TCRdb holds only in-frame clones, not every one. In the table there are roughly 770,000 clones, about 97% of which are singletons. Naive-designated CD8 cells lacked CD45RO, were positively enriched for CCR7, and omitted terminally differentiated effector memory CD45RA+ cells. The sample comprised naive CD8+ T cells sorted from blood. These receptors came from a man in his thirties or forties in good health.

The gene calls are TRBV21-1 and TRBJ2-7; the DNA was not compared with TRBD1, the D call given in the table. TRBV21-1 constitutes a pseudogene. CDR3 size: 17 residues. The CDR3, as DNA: TGTGCCAGCAGCAAAGTTAAAGGGGGGACAGCCACCTACGAGCAGTACTTC. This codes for CASSKVKGGTATYEQYF.

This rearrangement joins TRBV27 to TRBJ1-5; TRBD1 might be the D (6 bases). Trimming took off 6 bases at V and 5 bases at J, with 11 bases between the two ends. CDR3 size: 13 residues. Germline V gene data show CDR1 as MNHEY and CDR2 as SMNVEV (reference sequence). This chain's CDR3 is CASSRGLYQPQHF. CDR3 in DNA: TGTGCCAGCAGCAGGGGATTATATCAGCCCCAGCATTTT.

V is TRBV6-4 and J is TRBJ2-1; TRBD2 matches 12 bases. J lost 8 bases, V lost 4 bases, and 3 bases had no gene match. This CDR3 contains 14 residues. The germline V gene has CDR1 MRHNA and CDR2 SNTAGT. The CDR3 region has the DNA TGTGCCAGCAGTGCGGGACTAGCGGGCTATGAGCAGTTCTTC. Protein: CASSAGLAGYEQFF.

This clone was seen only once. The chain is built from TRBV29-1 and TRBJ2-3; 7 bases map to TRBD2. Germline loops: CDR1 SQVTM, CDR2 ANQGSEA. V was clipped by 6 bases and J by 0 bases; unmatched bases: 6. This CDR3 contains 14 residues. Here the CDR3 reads CSVRGTTSTDTQYF. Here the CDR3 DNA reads TGCAGCGTCCGAGGGACTACTAGCACAGATACGCAGTATTTT.

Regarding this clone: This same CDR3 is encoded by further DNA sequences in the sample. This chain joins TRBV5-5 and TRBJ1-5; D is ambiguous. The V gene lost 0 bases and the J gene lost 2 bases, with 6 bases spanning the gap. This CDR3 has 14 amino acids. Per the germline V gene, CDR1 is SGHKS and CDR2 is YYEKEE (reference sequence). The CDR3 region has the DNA TGTGCCAGCAGCTTGGGGGGTGGCAATCAGCCCCAGCATTTT. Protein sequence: CASSLGGGNQPQHF.

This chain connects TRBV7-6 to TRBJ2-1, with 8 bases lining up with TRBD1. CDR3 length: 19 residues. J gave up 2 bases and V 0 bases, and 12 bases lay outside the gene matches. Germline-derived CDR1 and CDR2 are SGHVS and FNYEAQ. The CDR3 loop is CASSLALPKGRGPYNEQFF. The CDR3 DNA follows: TGTGCCAGCAGCTTAGCTCTACCCAAGGGCAGGGGGCCCTACAATGAGCAGTTCTTC.

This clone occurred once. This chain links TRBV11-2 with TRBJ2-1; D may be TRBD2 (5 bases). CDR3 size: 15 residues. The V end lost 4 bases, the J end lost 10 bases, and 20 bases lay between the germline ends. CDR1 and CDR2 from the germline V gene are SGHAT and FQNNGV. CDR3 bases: TGTGCCAGCAGCTCCGCCCCGAGGGAATACGGGGAGCAGTTCTTC. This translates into CASSSAPREYGEQFF.

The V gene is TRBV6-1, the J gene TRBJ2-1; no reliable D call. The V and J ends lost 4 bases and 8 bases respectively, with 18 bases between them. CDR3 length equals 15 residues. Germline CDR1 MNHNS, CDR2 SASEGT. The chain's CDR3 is CASSAKPGSRDEQFF. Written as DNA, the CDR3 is TGTGCCAGCAGTGCCAAACCGGGCTCCCGGGATGAGCAGTTCTTC.

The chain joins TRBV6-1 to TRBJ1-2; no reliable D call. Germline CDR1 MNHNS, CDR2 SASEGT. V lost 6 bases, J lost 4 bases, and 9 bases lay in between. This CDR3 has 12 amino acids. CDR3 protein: CASRQRIYGYTF. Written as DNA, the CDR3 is TGTGCCAGCAGGCAGCGTATCTATGGCTACACCTTC.

The CDR3 loop reads CASSFRTGGYEQYF. In nucleotides, the CDR3 is TGTGCCAGCAGCTTCCGGACAGGGGGTTACGAGCAGTACTTC. The V gene is TRBV5-5, the J gene TRBJ2-7; 10 nucleotides line up with TRBD1. CDR1 and CDR2 from the germline V gene are SGHKS and YYEKEE (reference sequence). The CDR3 spans 14 residues. Germline trimming cut 2 bases from V and 4 bases from J; bases unmatched to any gene: 3.

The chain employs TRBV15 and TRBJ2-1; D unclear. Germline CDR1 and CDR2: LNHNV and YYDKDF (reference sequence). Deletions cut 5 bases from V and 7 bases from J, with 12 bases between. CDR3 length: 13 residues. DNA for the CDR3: TGTGCCACCAGCTGGGAAAGGGAAAATGAGCAGTTCTTC. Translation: CATSWERENEQFF.

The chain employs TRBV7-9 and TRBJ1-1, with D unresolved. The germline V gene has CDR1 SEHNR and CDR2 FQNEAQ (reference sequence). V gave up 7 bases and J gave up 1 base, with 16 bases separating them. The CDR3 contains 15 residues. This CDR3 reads CASNNPGRGNTEAFF. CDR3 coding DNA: TGTGCCAGCAACAACCCCGGGCGGGGGAACACTGAAGCTTTCTTT.

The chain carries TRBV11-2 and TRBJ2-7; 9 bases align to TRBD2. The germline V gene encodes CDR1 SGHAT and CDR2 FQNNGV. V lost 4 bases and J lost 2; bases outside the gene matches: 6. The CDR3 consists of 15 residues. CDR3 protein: CASSSEAGGTYEQYF. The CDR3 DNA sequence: TGTGCCAGCAGCTCGGAAGCGGGAGGAACCTACGAGCAGTACTTC.

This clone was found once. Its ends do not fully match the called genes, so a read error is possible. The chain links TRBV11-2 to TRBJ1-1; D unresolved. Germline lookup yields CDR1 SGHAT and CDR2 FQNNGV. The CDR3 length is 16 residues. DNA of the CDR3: TGTGCCAGCAGTTTAGTAGGTGACACTCTTGACACTGAAGCTTTCTTT. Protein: CASSLVGDTLDTEAFF. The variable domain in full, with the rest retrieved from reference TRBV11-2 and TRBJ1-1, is EAGVAQSPRYKIIEKRQSVAFWCNPISGHATLYWYQQILGQGPKLLIQFQNNGVVDDSQLPKDRFSAERLKGVDSTLKIQPAKLEDSAVYLCASSLVGDTLDTEAFFGQGTRLTVV.

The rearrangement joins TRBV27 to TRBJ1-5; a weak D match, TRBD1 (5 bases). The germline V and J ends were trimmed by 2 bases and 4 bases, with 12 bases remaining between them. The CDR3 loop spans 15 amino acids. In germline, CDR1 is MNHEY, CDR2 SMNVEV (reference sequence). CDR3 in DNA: TGTGCCAGCAGTTTAATAGGGGTCCTTAATCAGCCCCAGCATTTT. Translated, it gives CASSLIGVLNQPQHF.

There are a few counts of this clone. The DNA for the CDR3 is TGTGCCAGCAGTAGGGGGACTAATGAAAAACTGTTTTTT. Encoded protein: CASSRGTNEKLFF. This chain connects TRBV27 to TRBJ1-4; D is perhaps TRBD1 (6 bases). The CDR3 is 13 residues long. V lost 5 bases to trimming and J lost 2 bases, with 6 bases between them. Germline CDR1 is MNHEY and CDR2 is SMNVEV (reference sequence). Filled out from reference TRBV27 and TRBJ1-4, the complete variable domain reads EAQVTQNPRYLITVTGKKLTVTCSQNMNHEYMSWYRQDPGLGLRQIYYSMNVEVTDKGDVPEGYKVSRKEKRNFPLILESPSPNQTSLYFCASSRGTNEKLFFGSGTQLSVL.

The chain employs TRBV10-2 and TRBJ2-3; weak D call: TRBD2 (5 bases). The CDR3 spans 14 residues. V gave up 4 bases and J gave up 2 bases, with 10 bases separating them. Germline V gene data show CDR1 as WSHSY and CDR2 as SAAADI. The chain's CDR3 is CASSGRTLTDTQYF. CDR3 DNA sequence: TGCGCCAGCAGTGGTAGGACTCTCACAGATACGCAGTATTTT.

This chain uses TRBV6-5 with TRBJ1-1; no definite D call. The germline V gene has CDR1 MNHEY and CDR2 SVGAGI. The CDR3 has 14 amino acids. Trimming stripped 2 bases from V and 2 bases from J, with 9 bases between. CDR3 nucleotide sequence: TGTGCCAGCAGTTACACACAGAGTAACACTGAAGCTTTCTTT. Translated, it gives CASSYTQSNTEAFF.

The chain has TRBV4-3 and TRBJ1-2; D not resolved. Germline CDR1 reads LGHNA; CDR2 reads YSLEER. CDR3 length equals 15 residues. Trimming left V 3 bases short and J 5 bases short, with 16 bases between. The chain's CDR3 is CASSQGRLSSYGYTF. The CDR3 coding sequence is TGCGCCAGCAGCCAGGGGAGACTCTCGAGTTATGGCTACACCTTC.

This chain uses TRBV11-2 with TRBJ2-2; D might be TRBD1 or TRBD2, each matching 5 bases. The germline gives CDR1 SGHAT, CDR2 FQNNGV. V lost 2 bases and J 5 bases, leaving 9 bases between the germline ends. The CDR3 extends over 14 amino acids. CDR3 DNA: TGTGCCAGCAGCTTATTGGGGGAAACCGGGGAGCTGTTTTTT. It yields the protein CASSLLGETGELFF.

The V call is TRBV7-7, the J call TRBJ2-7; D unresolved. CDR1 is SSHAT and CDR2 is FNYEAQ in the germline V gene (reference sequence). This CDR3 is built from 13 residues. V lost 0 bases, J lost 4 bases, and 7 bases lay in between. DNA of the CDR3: TGTGCCAGCAGCTTAGCAGAGACGTACGAGCAGTACTTC. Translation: CASSLAETYEQYF.

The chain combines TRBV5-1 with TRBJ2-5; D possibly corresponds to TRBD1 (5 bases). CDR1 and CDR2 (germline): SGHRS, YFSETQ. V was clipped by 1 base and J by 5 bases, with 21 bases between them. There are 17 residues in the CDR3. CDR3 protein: CASSLRQLTHGWETQYF. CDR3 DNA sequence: TGCGCCAGCAGCTTGCGACAGCTAACACACGGATGGGAGACCCAGTACTTC.

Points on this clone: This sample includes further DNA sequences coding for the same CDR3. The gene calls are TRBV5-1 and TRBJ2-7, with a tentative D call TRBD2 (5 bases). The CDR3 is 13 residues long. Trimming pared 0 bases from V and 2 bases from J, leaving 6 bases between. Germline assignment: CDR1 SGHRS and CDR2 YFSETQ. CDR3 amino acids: CASSLGGPYEQYF. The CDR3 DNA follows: TGCGCCAGCAGCTTGGGCGGGCCCTACGAGCAGTACTTC.

This CDR3 reads CASSPAAIGANVLTF. The CDR3 DNA reads as TGCGCCAGCAGCCCAGCGGCGATTGGTGCCAACGTCCTGACTTTC. J is TRBJ2-6 and V is TRBV4-1, with D possibly TRBD2 on 5 matching bases. The germline V gene encodes CDR1 MGHRA and CDR2 YSYEKL. The CDR3 spans 15 residues. The germline V and J ends were trimmed by 4 bases and 7 bases, with 14 bases remaining between them.